Listed below are T cell receptor beta chains from one sample, sequenced in a study of T cells in Graves' hyperthyroidism and ophthalmopathy. TCRdb independently ran MiXCR on the multiplex PCR reads; one entry per CDR3 protein. The sample carries approximately 560,000 distinct CDR3 sequences, around 46% recorded once. Sequencing was performed on peripheral blood or thyroid tissue (not recorded which). The origin of the receptors is a woman aged 18-35 years with Graves' hyperthyroidism. The CDR3 runs from the conserved cysteine through the conserved F or W. The order of the fields is V gene, D gene, J gene, clone size, CDR3 protein, CDR3 DNA. A D gene is named only where the DNA matches it firmly. The listing skips clone size in some rows; elsewhere it reads once, few, many or a size class.

v_call: TRBV24-1; d_call: TRBD1; j_call: TRBJ1-1; clone_size: few; cdr3_aa: CATSAPPGTGGTMNTEAFF; cdr3_nt: TGTGCCACCAGTGCCCCTCCCGGGACAGGGGGCACTATGAACACTGAAGCTTTCTTT
v_call: TRBV7-9; d_call: TRBD1; j_call: TRBJ2-5; clone_size: .; cdr3_aa: CASSVYGSGTGYVDETQYF; cdr3_nt: TGTGCCAGCAGCGTATACGGGTCCGGGACAGGGTATGTGGATGAGACCCAGTACTTC
v_call: TRBV29-1; d_call: TRBD1; j_call: TRBJ2-5; clone_size: few; cdr3_aa: CSVDTRTGSKETQYF; cdr3_nt: TGCAGCGTTGATACTCGGACAGGCTCTAAAGAGACCCAGTACTTC
v_call: TRBV7-9; d_call: .; j_call: TRBJ1-4; clone_size: .; cdr3_aa: CASSLAQATNEKLFF; cdr3_nt: TGTGCCAGCAGCTTAGCCCAGGCAACTAATGAAAAACTGTTTTTT
v_call: TRBV7-2; d_call: .; j_call: TRBJ1-2; clone_size: .; cdr3_aa: CASSQGRDPGYTF; cdr3_nt: TGTGCCAGCAGCCAAGGCCGGGATCCTGGCTACACCTTC
v_call: TRBV6-5; d_call: .; j_call: TRBJ1-2; clone_size: few; cdr3_aa: CASSYSDGDGYTF; cdr3_nt: TGTGCCAGCAGTTACTCCGACGGGGATGGCTACACCTTC
v_call: TRBV19; d_call: .; j_call: TRBJ2-5; clone_size: many; cdr3_aa: CASSEGWGETQYF; cdr3_nt: TGTGCCAGTAGCGAGGGATGGGGAGAGACCCAGTACTTC
v_call: TRBV2; d_call: TRBD1; j_call: TRBJ1-6; clone_size: .; cdr3_aa: CANRRDRDNSPLHF; cdr3_nt: TGTGCCAATCGCCGGGACAGGGATAATTCACCCCTCCACTTT
v_call: TRBV5-1; d_call: .; j_call: TRBJ1-1; clone_size: many; cdr3_aa: CASSLRGPNTEAFF; cdr3_nt: TGTGCCAGCAGCCTCAGGGGACCGAACACTGAAGCTTTCTTT
v_call: TRBV7-3; d_call: .; j_call: TRBJ1-1; clone_size: .; cdr3_aa: CASSTTRNTEAFF; cdr3_nt: TGTGCCAGCAGCACAACCAGGAACACTGAAGCTTTCTTT
v_call: TRBV29-1; d_call: .; j_call: TRBJ2-7; clone_size: .; cdr3_aa: CSVGGGHYYEQYF; cdr3_nt: TGCAGCGTGGGGGGCGGGCACTACTACGAGCAGTACTTC
v_call: TRBV2; d_call: TRBD1; j_call: TRBJ1-5; clone_size: .; cdr3_aa: CASTLGTGNQPQHF; cdr3_nt: TGTGCCAGCACCCTTGGGACAGGAAATCAGCCCCAGCATTTT